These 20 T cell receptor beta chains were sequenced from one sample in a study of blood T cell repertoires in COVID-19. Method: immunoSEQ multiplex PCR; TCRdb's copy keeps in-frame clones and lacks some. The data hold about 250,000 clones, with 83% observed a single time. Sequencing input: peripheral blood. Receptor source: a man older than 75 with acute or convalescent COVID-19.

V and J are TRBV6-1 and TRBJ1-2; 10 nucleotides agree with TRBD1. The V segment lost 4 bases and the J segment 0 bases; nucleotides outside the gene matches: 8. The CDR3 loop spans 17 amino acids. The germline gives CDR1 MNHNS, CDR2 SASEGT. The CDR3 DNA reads TGTGCCAGCAGTGGGTTGACAGGGGGCGAAGCTAACTATGGCTACACCTTC. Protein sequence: CASSGLTGGEANYGYTF.

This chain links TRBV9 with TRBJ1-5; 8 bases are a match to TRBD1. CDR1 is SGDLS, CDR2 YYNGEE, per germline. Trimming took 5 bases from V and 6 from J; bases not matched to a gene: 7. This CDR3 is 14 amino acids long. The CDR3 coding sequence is TGTGCCAGCAGTCGGACAGGGTCGAGTCAGCCCCAGCATTTT. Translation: CASSRTGSSQPQHF.

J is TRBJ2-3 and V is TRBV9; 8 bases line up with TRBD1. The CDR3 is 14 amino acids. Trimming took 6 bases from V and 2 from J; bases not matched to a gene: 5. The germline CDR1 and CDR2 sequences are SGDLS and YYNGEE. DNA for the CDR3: TGTGCCAGCAACGGACAGGGTCACACAGATACGCAGTATTTT. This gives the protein CASNGQGHTDTQYF.

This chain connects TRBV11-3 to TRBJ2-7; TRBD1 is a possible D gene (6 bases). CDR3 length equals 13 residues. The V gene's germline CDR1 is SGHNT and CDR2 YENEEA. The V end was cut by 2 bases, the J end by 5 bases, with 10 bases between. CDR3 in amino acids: CASSLSGQNEQYF. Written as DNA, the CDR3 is TGTGCCAGCAGCTTAAGCGGACAGAACGAGCAGTACTTC.

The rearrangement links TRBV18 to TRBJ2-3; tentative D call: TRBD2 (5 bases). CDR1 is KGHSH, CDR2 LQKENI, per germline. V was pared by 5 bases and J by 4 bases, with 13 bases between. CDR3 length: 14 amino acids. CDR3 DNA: TGTGCCAGCTCAGGGCCTACAGCGGCAGATACGCAGTATTTT. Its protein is CASSGPTAADTQYF.

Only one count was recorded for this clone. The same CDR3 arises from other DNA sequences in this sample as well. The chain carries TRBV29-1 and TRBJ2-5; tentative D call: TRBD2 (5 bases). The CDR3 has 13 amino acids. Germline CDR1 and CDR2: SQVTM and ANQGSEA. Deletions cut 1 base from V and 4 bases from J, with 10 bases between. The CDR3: CSVEGGARETQYF. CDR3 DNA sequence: TGCAGCGTTGAAGGGGGAGCGCGAGAGACCCAGTACTTC.

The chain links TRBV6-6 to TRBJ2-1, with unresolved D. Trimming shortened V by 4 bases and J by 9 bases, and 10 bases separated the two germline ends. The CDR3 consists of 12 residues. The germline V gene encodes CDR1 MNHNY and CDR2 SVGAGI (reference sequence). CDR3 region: CASSFERGEQFF. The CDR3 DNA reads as TGTGCCAGCAGTTTCGAACGAGGTGAGCAGTTCTTC.

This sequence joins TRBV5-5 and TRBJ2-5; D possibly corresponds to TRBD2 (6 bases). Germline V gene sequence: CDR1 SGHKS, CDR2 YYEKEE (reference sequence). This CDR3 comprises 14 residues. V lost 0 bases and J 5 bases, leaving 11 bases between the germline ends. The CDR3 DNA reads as TGTGCCAGCAGCTTGGGCTCAGGAGGGGAGACCCAGTACTTC. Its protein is CASSLGSGGETQYF. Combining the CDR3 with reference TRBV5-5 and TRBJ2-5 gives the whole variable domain DAGVTQSPTHLIKTRGQQVTLRCSPISGHKSVSWYQQVLGQGPQFIFQYYEKEERGRGNFPDRFSARQFPNYSSELNVNALLLGDSALYLCASSLGSGGETQYFGPGTRLLVL.

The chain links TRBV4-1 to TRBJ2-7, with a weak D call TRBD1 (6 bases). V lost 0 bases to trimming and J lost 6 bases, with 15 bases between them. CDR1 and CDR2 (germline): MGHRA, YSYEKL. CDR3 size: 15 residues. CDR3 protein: CASSQDGRGRVEQYF. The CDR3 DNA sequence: TGCGCCAGCAGCCAAGACGGCAGGGGCAGGGTCGAGCAGTACTTC.

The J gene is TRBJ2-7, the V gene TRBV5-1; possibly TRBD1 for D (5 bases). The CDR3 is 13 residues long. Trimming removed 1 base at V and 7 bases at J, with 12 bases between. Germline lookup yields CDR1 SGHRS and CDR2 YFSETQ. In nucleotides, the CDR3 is TGCGCCAGCAGCTTGCGGCAGGGTGGGGAGCAGTACTTC. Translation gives CASSLRQGGEQYF.

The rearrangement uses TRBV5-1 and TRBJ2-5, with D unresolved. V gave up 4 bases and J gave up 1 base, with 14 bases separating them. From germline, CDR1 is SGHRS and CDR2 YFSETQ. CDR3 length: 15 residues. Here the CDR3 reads CASSPQPDSQETQYF. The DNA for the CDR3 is TGCGCCAGCAGCCCGCAACCTGACTCCCAAGAGACCCAGTACTTC.

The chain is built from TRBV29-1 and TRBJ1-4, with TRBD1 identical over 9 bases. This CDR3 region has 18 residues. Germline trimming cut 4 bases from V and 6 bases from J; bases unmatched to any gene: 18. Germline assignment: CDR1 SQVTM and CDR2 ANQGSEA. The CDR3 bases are TGCAGCGTTGGAAATACAGGGGGCGGTAGTATTGCGGATGAAAAACTGTTTTTT. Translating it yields CSVGNTGGGSIADEKLFF.

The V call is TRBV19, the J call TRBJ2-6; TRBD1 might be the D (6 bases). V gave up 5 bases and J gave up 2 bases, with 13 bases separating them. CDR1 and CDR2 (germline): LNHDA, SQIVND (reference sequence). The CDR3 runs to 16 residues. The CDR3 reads CASSPTGTTGANVLTF. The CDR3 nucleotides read TGTGCCAGTAGTCCAACAGGGACGACTGGGGCCAACGTCCTGACTTTC.

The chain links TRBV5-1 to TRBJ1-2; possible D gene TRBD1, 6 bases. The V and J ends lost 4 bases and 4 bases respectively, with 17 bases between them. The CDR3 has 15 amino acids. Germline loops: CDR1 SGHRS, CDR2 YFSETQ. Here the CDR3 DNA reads TGCGCCAGCAGCCCGGGACAACCCAACTCCTATGGCTACACCTTC. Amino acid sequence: CASSPGQPNSYGYTF.

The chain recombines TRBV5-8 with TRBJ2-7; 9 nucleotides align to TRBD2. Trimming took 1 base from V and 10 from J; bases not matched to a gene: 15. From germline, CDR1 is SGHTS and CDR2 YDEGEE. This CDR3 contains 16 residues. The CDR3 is CASSLPLRAGGDEQYF. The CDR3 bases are TGTGCCAGCAGCTTGCCCCTCCGCGCGGGAGGGGATGAACAGTACTTC.

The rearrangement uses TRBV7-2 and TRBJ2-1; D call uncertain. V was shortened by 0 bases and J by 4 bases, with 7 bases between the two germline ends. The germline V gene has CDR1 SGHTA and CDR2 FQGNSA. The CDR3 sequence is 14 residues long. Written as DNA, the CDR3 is TGTGCCAGCAGCTTAGCACAGACATACAATGAGCAGTTCTTC. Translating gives CASSLAQTYNEQFF.

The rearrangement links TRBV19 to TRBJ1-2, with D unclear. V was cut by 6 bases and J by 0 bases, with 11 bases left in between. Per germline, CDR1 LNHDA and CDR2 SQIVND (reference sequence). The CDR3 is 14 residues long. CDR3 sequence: CASSRQRSNYGYTF. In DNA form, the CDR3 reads TGTGCCAGTAGCCGGCAGAGGTCTAACTATGGCTACACCTTC.

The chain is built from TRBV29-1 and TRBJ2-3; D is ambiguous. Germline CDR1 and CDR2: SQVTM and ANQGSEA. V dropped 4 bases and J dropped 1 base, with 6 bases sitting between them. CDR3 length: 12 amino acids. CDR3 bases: TGCAGCGTTGTGGCGGGCACAGATACGCAGTATTTT. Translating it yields CSVVAGTDTQYF.

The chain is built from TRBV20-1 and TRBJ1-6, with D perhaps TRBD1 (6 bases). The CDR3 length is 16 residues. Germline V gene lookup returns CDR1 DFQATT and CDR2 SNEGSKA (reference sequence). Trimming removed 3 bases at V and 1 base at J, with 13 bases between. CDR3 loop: CSASSGVGSYNSPLHF. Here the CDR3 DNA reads TGCAGTGCTAGTTCAGGGGTTGGTTCCTATAATTCACCCCTCCACTTT.

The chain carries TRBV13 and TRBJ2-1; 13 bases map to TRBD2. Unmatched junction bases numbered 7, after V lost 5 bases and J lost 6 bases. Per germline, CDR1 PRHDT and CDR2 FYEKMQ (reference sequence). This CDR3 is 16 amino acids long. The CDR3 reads CASSPPGLAGVNEQFF. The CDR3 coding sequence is TGTGCCAGCAGCCCCCCCGGACTAGCGGGAGTCAATGAGCAGTTCTTC.